The subject of this entry is one T cell receptor beta chain. Its antigen is undetermined. The data stem from a study of identical twins. Each CDR3 protein is one row after TCRdb ran MiXCR on the 5' RACE reads. The sample lists 400,000 to 550,000 distinct CDR3 sequences; roughly a fifth were seen once. Whole-study results and caveats: Donors were not followed over many years; analysis was cross-sectional. Beta out-of-frame sequences displayed a weaker excess of sharing between twins.

These same data were also listed under a study on T cells expressing NK-cell markers. Per that study: Serological testing identified seven of the eight sequenced donors as HCMV-seropositive and one as seronegative. Clones of NKG2C+ T cells that had expanded were of unclear HCMV specificity.

The sequence derives from a woman aged 18-30 years in good health. The sample consisted of CD4+ T cells sorted from blood.

CDR3 DNA sequence: TGTGCCAGCAAGCTAGCGGGAGGGCCAAGATATGGTGGCGATGAGCAGTTCTTC. Residues: CASKLAGGPRYGGDEQFF. V usage is TRBV21-1 and J usage is TRBJ2-1; TRBD2, as called in the table, went unchecked against the DNA. TRBV21-1 has pseudogene status. CDR3 length: 18 residues.